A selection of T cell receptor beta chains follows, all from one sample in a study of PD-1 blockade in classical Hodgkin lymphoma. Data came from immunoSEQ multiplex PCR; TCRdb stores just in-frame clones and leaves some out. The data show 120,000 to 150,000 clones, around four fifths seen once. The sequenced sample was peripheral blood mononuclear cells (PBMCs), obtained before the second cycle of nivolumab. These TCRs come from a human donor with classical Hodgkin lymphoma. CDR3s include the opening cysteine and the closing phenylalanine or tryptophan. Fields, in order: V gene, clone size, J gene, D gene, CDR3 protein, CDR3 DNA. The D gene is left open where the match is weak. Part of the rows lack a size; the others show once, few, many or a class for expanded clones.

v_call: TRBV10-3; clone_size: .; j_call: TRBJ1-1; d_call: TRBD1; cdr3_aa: CAISESGQGGTEAFF; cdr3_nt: TGTGCCATCAGTGAGTCTGGACAGGGCGGCACTGAAGCTTTCTTT
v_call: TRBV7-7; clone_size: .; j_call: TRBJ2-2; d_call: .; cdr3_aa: CASSLRAGTGGELFF; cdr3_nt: TGTGCTAGCAGCCTTAGGGCAGGGACGGGCGGGGAGCTGTTTTTT
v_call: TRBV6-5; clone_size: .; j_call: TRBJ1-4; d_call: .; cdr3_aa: CASSYSGQNFEKLFF; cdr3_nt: TGTGCCAGCAGTTACTCGGGGCAGAACTTTGAAAAACTGTTTTTT
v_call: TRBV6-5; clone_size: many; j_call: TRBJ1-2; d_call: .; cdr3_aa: CASSPGRLNYGYTF; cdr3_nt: TGTGCCAGCAGTCCCGGACGGCTGAACTATGGCTACACCTTC
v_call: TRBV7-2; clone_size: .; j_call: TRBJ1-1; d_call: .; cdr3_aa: CASSFTGLNTEAFF; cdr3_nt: TGTGCCAGCAGCTTTACAGGGTTGAACACTGAAGCTTTCTTT
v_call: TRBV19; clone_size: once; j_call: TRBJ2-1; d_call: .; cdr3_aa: CASSIEGITPTYNEQFF; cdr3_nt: TGTGCCAGTAGTATAGAGGGAATCACCCCCACCTACAATGAGCAGTTCTTC
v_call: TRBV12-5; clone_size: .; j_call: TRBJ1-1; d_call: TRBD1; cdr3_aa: CASGQGIQGVQNTEAFF; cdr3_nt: TGTGCTAGTGGCCAAGGTATTCAGGGGGTACAGAACACTGAAGCTTTCTTT
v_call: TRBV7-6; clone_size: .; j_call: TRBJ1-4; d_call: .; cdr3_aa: CASSLGPGATNEKLFF; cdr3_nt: TGTGCCAGCAGCTTGGGTCCGGGGGCAACTAATGAAAAACTGTTTTTT
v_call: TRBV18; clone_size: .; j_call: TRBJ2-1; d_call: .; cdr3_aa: CASSPADGFNEQFF; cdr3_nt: TGTGCCAGCTCACCAGCAGACGGATTCAATGAGCAGTTCTTC
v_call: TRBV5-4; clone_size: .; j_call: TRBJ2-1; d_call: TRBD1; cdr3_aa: CASSMDRPYNEQFF; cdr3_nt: TGTGCCAGCAGCATGGACAGGCCTTACAATGAGCAGTTCTTC
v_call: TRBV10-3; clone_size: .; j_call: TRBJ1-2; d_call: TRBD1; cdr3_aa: CAISGTGLYGYTF; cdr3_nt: TGTGCCATCAGTGGGACAGGGCTCTATGGCTACACCTTC
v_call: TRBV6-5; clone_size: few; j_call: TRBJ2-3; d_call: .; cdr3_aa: CASRGLVQGTQYF; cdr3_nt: TGTGCCAGCAGGGGGCTAGTCCAGGGCACGCAGTATTTT
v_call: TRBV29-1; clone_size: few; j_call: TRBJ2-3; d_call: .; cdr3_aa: CSVGGERIAQYF; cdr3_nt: TGCAGCGTTGGGGGGGAGAGGATTGCGCAGTATTTT
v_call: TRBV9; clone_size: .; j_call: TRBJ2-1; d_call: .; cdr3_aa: CASSVARTSRYNEQFF; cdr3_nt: TGTGCCAGCAGCGTAGCTCGAACTAGTAGATACAATGAGCAGTTCTTC
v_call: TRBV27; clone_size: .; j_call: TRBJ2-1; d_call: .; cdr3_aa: CASISTSLVGGSYNEQFF; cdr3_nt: TGTGCCAGCATATCTACTTCCTTGGTGGGGGGCTCCTACAATGAGCAGTTCTTC
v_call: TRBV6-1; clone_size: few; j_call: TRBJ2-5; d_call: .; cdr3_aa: CASSAVQETQYF; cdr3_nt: TGTGCCAGCAGTGCGGTCCAAGAGACCCAGTACTTC